The next 30 T cell receptor beta chains were all read from a single sample in a study of cytomegalovirus exposure and HLA in healthy donors. Use of 60 Vbeta and 13 Jbeta primers characterized the PCR. Clones were sequenced by immunoSEQ multiplex PCR, and TCRdb holds only the in-frame ones, with some missing. The repertoire holds under 200,000 clones, with about three quarters as singletons. Sequenced sample: PBMCs. These receptors came from a man between 40 and 49 years old in good health and CMV-seronegative.

The V gene is TRBV7-2, the J gene TRBJ2-1, with no clear D. This CDR3 has 12 amino acids. The V gene's germline CDR1 is SGHTA and CDR2 FQGNSA. V was shortened by 5 bases and J by 6 bases, with 8 bases between the two germline ends. CDR3 nucleotides: TGTGCCAGCAGCCAAGCGTTCAATGAGCAGTTCTTC. Protein product: CASSQAFNEQFF.

The rearrangement links TRBV7-9 to TRBJ2-4; possibly TRBD1 for D (6 bases). V gave up 1 base and J gave up 7 bases, with 11 bases separating them. CDR3 size: 14 residues. Germline CDR1 is SEHNR and CDR2 is FQNEAQ (reference sequence). The CDR3 spells CASSLGPGENIQYF. DNA of the CDR3: TGTGCCAGCAGCTTAGGTCCAGGGGAGAACATTCAGTACTTC. The entire variable domain, with the rest obtained from reference TRBV7-9 and TRBJ2-4, is as follows: DTGVSQNPRHKITKRGQNVTFRCDPISEHNRLYWYRQTLGQGPEFLTYFQNEAQLEKSRLLSDRFSAERPKGSFSTLEIQRTEQGDSAMYLCASSLGPGENIQYFGAGTRLSVL.

The CDR3: CASSLGSGGWGNSNQPQHF. CDR3 DNA sequence: TGTGCCAGCAGCTTAGGTTCGGGGGGCTGGGGAAATAGCAATCAGCCCCAGCATTTT. The V and J genes are TRBV7-7 and TRBJ1-5; the D gene is possibly TRBD1 (6 bases). Trimming removed 1 base at V and 0 bases at J, with 19 bases between. The CDR3 covers 19 residues. Germline V gene sequence: CDR1 SSHAT, CDR2 FNYEAQ (reference sequence).

This chain uses TRBV25-1 with TRBJ2-7, with a possible D match to TRBD1 (6 bases). The CDR3 loop spans 15 amino acids. Trimming cost V 8 bases and J 4 bases, with 21 bases left between them. The germline CDR1 and CDR2 sequences are MGHDK and SYGVNS. The CDR3 here is CASSHTGSSGYEQYF. The CDR3 DNA reads TGTGCCAGCTCCCACACAGGGAGCAGTGGATACGAGCAGTACTTC.

The chain has TRBV11-3 and TRBJ2-1; 7 bases are shared with TRBD1. Germline V gene sequence: CDR1 SGHNT, CDR2 YENEEA. The CDR3 totals 16 residues. The V segment lost 4 bases and the J segment 4 bases; nucleotides outside the gene matches: 10. The CDR3, as DNA: TGTGCCAGCAGCTCCCTCCGACAGGGAGATTACAATGAGCAGTTCTTC. Protein sequence: CASSSLRQGDYNEQFF.

The rearrangement links TRBV4-1 to TRBJ2-7; D may be TRBD2 (5 bases). Trimming removed 4 bases at V and 2 bases at J, with 15 bases between. The germline CDR1 and CDR2 sequences are MGHRA and YSYEKL. The length of the CDR3 is 15 residues. The chain's CDR3 is CASSLVSVGPYEQYF. CDR3 in DNA: TGCGCCAGCAGCCTAGTTAGCGTGGGTCCCTACGAGCAGTACTTC.

V and J are TRBV7-2 and TRBJ2-7; 8 bases map to TRBD2. The germline CDR1 and CDR2 sequences are SGHTA and FQGNSA. This CDR3 is built from 16 residues. The J segment lost 3 bases and the V segment lost 4 bases, leaving 11 bases of the junction unmatched. The CDR3 sequence: CASSSEGRGADYEQYF. In nucleotides, the CDR3 is TGTGCCAGCAGCTCCGAAGGGCGGGGGGCCGACTACGAGCAGTACTTC.

This clone has more than one count but fewer than ten. The rearrangement joins TRBV9 to TRBJ2-1, with 12 positions matching TRBD2. The CDR3 contains 15 residues. In germline, CDR1 is SGDLS, CDR2 YYNGEE. V shed 4 bases and J 14 bases; nucleotides not matched to a gene: 13. The CDR3 nucleotides are TGTGCCAGCAGCTTCCGACTAGCGGGGGCCCCCCGAAAGTTCTTC. Its translation: CASSFRLAGAPRKFF.

The rearrangement links TRBV2 to TRBJ2-3; 12 positions match TRBD2. The V gene's germline CDR1 is SNHLY and CDR2 FYNNEI. This CDR3 is built from 16 residues. J was trimmed by 5 bases and V by 6 bases; bases with no gene match: 9. The CDR3 protein is CASSASSSGRVDTQYF. The CDR3 region has the DNA TGTGCCAGCAGCGCCTCCTCTAGCGGGAGGGTAGATACGCAGTATTTT.

The V and J genes are TRBV7-3 and TRBJ2-2, with D possibly matching TRBD2 (6 bases). CDR1 is SGHTA and CDR2 is FQGTGA in the germline V gene. Between the trimmed V and J ends, which lost 4 bases and 8 bases, there was a span of 14 bases. There are 14 residues in the CDR3. CDR3 protein: CASSWGTSRGELFF. For the CDR3, the DNA is TGTGCCAGCAGCTGGGGAACTAGCCGAGGGGAGCTGTTTTTT.

J is TRBJ2-3 and V is TRBV7-8; 10 bases match TRBD2. The V and J ends lost 7 bases and 1 base, in that order; junction bases with no gene match: 11. The CDR3 extends over 17 amino acids. CDR1 is SGHVS and CDR2 is FQNEAQ in the germline V gene. CDR3 region: CASTQRTGTSGTDTQYF. The CDR3 bases are TGTGCCAGCACTCAGCGTACCGGGACTAGCGGCACAGATACGCAGTATTTT.

The chain has TRBV6-6 and TRBJ1-6, with D perhaps TRBD1 (5 bases). Trimming cost V 7 bases and J 7 bases, with 17 bases left between them. Germline CDR1 and CDR2: MNHNY and SVGAGI (reference sequence). The CDR3 extends over 15 amino acids. The CDR3 spells CASIRGGSGNSPLHF. The CDR3 bases are TGTGCCAGCATCCGGGGGGGGTCTGGGAATTCACCCCTCCACTTT.

The chain carries TRBV28 and TRBJ2-5; 11 bases fit TRBD2. Germline loops: CDR1 MDHEN, CDR2 SYDVKM. The CDR3 is 15 amino acids. With V trimmed by 5 bases and J by 4 bases, 6 bases remained unmatched. The CDR3 DNA is TGTGCCAGCAGTCAAACTAGCGGGAGTGGAGAGACCCAGTACTTC. This codes for CASSQTSGSGETQYF.

V gene TRBV14 combines with J gene TRBJ1-4; tentative D call: TRBD1 (6 bases). The CDR3 covers 14 residues. V lost 3 bases and J lost 5, with 10 bases in between. Germline CDR1 reads SGHDN; CDR2 reads FVKESK. The DNA for the CDR3 is TGTGCCAGCAGCCAGAACAGGGCGAATGAAAAACTGTTTTTT. Translation: CASSQNRANEKLFF. Drawing the rest from reference TRBV14 and TRBJ1-4, the complete variable domain is EAGVTQFPSHSVIEKGQTVTLRCDPISGHDNLYWYRRVMGKEIKFLLHFVKESKQDESGMPNNRFLAERTGGTYSTLKVQPAELEDSGVYFCASSQNRANEKLFFGSGTQLSVL.

This sequence joins TRBV5-4 and TRBJ1-1; 9 nucleotides agree with TRBD1. Trimming at V came to 3 bases and at J to 3 bases, leaving 9 bases not matched to a gene. Germline V gene sequence: CDR1 SGHNT, CDR2 YYREEE (reference sequence). This CDR3 has 16 amino acids. The CDR3 protein is CASSSYRQGGDTEAFF. The DNA of the CDR3 is TGTGCCAGCAGCTCATACAGACAGGGGGGAGACACTGAAGCTTTCTTT.

The count of this clone is one. The chain couples TRBV11-2 to TRBJ2-1; D is uncertain. V lost 3 bases and J 6 bases, leaving 12 bases between the germline ends. From germline, CDR1 is SGHAT and CDR2 FQNNGV. There are 14 residues in the CDR3. CDR3 residues: CASSLGRFPNEQFF. The CDR3 DNA reads TGTGCCAGCAGCTTGGGCCGGTTTCCCAATGAGCAGTTCTTC.

The V and J genes are TRBV5-1 and TRBJ2-7; D is perhaps TRBD1 (5 bases). The germline V gene encodes CDR1 SGHRS and CDR2 YFSETQ. The length of the CDR3 is 15 residues. V was clipped by 4 bases and J by 1 base, with 15 bases between them. The CDR3 region has the DNA TGCGCCAGCAGCGGCCAGGGCCTCCAATCCTACGAGCAGTACTTC. Its protein is CASSGQGLQSYEQYF.

V and J are TRBV18 and TRBJ2-5, with D possibly matching TRBD1 (6 bases). Between the trimmed V and J ends, which lost 4 bases and 3 bases, there was a span of 9 bases. The CDR3 extends over 13 amino acids. Germline CDR1 reads KGHSH; CDR2 reads LQKENI. CDR3 in amino acids: CASSLRTEETQYF. Written as DNA, the CDR3 is TGTGCCAGCTCACTCCGGACAGAAGAGACCCAGTACTTC.

The rearrangement links TRBV27 to TRBJ1-5; D is possibly TRBD1 (5 bases). CDR3 size: 14 residues. Trimming took 5 bases from V and 2 from J, leaving 10 bases between them. Looked up from germline, CDR1 is MNHEY and CDR2 is SMNVEV (reference sequence). CDR3 sequence (DNA): TGTGCCAGCAGTCTGCGGGGCGGCAATCAGCCCCAGCATTTT. Protein product: CASSLRGGNQPQHF.

The J gene is TRBJ1-2, the V gene TRBV6-5; 11 bases map to TRBD1. Trimming removed 6 bases from V and 3 bases from J; junction bases left unmatched: 6. This CDR3 has 15 residues. CDR1 is MNHEY, CDR2 SVGAGI, per germline. DNA of the CDR3: TGTGCCAGCAGGGGACAGGGGGTATGGGACTATGGCTACACCTTC. Translated: CASRGQGVWDYGYTF.

The J gene is TRBJ1-4, the V gene TRBV27; perhaps TRBD1 as D (6 bases). Germline V CDR1 and CDR2: MNHEY, SMNVEV (reference sequence). V was trimmed by 5 bases and J by 11 bases, leaving 15 bases between them. The CDR3 extends over 13 amino acids. CDR3 region: CASSLQGSGKLFF. As DNA, the CDR3 is TGTGCCAGCAGTCTACAGGGTTCGGGGAAACTGTTTTTT.

The chain carries TRBV5-1 and TRBJ2-5, with a possible D match to TRBD1 (7 bases). The CDR3 runs 14 residues. The germline V and J ends were trimmed by 2 bases and 2 bases, with 10 bases remaining between them. Germline CDR1 SGHRS, CDR2 YFSETQ. CDR3 DNA sequence: TGCGCCAGCAGCTTTCAGGGGGGACAAGAGACCCAGTACTTC. It translates to CASSFQGGQETQYF.

This clone was seen only once. The CDR3 DNA reads as TGTGCCAGTAGCCACAGGGGCCAGGAGCAGTACTTC. It translates to CASSHRGQEQYF. V gene TRBV19 combines with J gene TRBJ2-5, with TRBD1 matching over 7 bases. CDR3 length: 12 residues. CDR1 and CDR2 from the germline V gene are LNHDA and SQIVND (reference sequence). V trimming: 6 bases; J trimming: 11 bases; junction bases outside the gene matches: 9.

V and J are TRBV27 and TRBJ1-2; possible D gene TRBD1, 5 bases. Germline V gene data show CDR1 as MNHEY and CDR2 as SMNVEV (reference sequence). The length of the CDR3 is 15 residues. Trimming pared 5 bases from V and 5 bases from J, leaving 18 bases between. The CDR3 bases are TGTGCCAGCAGTGTCCGCCAGGGTGAGCTATATGGCTACACCTTC. Residues: CASSVRQGELYGYTF.

The rearrangement uses TRBV2 and TRBJ2-7; possibly TRBD2 for D (6 bases). The germline V gene encodes CDR1 SNHLY and CDR2 FYNNEI. The V end lost 2 bases, the J end lost 1 base, and 21 bases lay between the germline ends. The CDR3 is 18 residues long. This CDR3 is CASSEREPYGGTSYEQYF. CDR3 bases: TGTGCCAGCAGTGAACGCGAGCCCTATGGAGGGACTTCCTACGAGCAGTACTTC.

CDR3 region: CASSFGTGGTGEKLFF. CDR3 bases: TGTGCCAGTAGTTTCGGGACAGGGGGCACCGGTGAAAAACTGTTTTTT. The chain is built from TRBV19 and TRBJ1-4, with 12 bases that match TRBD1. The V gene end was trimmed by 5 bases and the J gene end by 7 bases; junction bases not matched to a gene: 8. The CDR3 totals 16 residues. Germline V gene data show CDR1 as LNHDA and CDR2 as SQIVND (reference sequence). The full variable domain, its missing parts supplied by reference TRBV19 and TRBJ1-4, is DGGITQSPKYLFRKEGQNVTLSCEQNLNHDAMYWYRQDPGQGLRLIYYSQIVNDFQKGDIAEGYSVSREKKESFPLTVTSAQKNPTAFYLCASSFGTGGTGEKLFFGSGTQLSVL.

The chain uses TRBV5-1 and TRBJ2-2, with TRBD1 as a possible D gene (6 bases). This CDR3 is 15 amino acids long. V lost 1 base, J lost 0 bases, and 7 bases lay in between. The germline CDR1 and CDR2 sequences are SGHRS and YFSETQ. As DNA, the CDR3 is TGCGCCAGCAGCTTGCCAGGGGCGAACACCGGGGAGCTGTTTTTT. This encodes CASSLPGANTGELFF.

The CDR3 sequence: CASSLGTGDHQPQHF. DNA for the CDR3: TGTGCCAGCAGCTTAGGGACAGGGGATCATCAGCCCCAGCATTTT. This sequence joins TRBV11-2 and TRBJ1-5, with 9 bases matching TRBD1. The V segment lost 1 base and the J segment 5 bases; nucleotides outside the gene matches: 3. Germline CDR1 SGHAT, CDR2 FQNNGV. CDR3 size: 15 residues.

The V gene is TRBV6-6, the J gene TRBJ2-7; D is perhaps TRBD1 (5 bases). With 6 bases removed from V and 3 bases from J, the gap between germline ends came to 18 bases. This CDR3 region has 15 residues. Per the germline V gene, CDR1 is MNHNY and CDR2 is SVGAGI (reference sequence). The CDR3 is CASRPTAGWGYEQYF. Here the CDR3 DNA reads TGTGCCAGCAGACCCACAGCAGGGTGGGGCTACGAGCAGTACTTC.

V gene TRBV5-1 combines with J gene TRBJ2-5; D remains unclear. The V and J ends lost 3 bases and 1 base respectively, with 7 bases between them. CDR3 length: 13 residues. CDR1 and CDR2 from the germline V gene are SGHRS and YFSETQ. This chain's CDR3 is CASSSTGQETQYF. The CDR3 nucleotides are TGCGCCAGCAGCTCCACTGGCCAAGAGACCCAGTACTTC.